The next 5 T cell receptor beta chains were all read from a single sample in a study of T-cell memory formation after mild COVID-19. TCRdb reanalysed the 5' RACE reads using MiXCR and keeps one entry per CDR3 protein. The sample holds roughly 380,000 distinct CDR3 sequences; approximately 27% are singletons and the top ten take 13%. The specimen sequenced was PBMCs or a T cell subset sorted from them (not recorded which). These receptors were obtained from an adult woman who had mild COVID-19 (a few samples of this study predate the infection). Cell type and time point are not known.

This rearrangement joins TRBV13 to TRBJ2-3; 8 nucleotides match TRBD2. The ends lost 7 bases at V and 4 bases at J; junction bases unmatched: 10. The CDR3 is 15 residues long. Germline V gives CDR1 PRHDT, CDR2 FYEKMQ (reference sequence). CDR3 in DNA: TGTGCCAGCACCCTCCGGGGGGGGCTTGCAGATACGCAGTATTTT. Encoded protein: CASTLRGGLADTQYF.

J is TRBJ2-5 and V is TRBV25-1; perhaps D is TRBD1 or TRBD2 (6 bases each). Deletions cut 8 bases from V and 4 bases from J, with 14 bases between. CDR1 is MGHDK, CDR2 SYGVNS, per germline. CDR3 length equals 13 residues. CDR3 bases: TGTGCCAGCCCTGAGGGGGGCGCAGAGACCCAGTACTTC. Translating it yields CASPEGGAETQYF.

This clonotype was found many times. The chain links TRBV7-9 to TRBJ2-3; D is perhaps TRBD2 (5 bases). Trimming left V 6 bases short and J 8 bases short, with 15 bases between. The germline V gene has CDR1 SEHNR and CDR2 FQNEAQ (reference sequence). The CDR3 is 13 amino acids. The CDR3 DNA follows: TGTGCCAGCAGTCTCACCGCTGGGAGTACGCAGTATTTT. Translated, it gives CASSLTAGSTQYF. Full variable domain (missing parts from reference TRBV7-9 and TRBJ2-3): DTGVSQNPRHKITKRGQNVTFRCDPISEHNRLYWYRQTLGQGPEFLTYFQNEAQLEKSRLLSDRFSAERPKGSFSTLEIQRTEQGDSAMYLCASSLTAGSTQYFGPGTRLTVL.

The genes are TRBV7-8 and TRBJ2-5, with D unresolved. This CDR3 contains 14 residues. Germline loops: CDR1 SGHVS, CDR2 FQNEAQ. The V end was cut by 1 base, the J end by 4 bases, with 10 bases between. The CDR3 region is CASSLDQTGETQYF. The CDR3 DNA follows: TGTGCCAGCAGCTTAGACCAAACGGGAGAGACCCAGTACTTC.

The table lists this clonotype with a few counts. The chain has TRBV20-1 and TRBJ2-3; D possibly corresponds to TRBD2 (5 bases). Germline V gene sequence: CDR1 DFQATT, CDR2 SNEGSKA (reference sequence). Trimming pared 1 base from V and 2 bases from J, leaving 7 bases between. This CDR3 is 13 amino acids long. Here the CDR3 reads CSARAGNTDTQYF. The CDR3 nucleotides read TGCAGTGCTAGAGCGGGAAACACAGATACGCAGTATTTT.